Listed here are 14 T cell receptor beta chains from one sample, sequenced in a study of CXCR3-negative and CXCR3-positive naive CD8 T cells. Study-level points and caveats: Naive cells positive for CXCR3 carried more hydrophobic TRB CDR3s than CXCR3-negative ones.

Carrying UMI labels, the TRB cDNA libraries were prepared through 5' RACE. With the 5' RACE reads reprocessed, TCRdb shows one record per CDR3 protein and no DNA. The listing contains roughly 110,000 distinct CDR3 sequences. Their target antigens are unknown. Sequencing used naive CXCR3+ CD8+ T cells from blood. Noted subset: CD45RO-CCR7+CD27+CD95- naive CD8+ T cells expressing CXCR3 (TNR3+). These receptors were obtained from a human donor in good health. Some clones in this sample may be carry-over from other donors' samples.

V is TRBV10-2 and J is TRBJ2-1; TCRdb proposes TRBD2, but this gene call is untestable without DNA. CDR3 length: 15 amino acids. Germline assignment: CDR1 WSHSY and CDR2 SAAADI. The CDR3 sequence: CASSELLAAYNEQFF.

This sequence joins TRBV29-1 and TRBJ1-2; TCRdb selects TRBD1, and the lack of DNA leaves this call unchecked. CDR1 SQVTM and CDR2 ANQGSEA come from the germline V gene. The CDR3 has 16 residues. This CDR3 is CSVDQSEGQGVYGYTF. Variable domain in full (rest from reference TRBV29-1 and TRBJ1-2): SAVISQKPSRDICQRGTSLTIQCQVDSQVTMMFWYRQQPGQSLTLIATANQGSEATYESGFVIDKFPISRPNLTFSTLTVSNMSPEDSSIYLCSVDQSEGQGVYGYTFGSGTRLTVV.

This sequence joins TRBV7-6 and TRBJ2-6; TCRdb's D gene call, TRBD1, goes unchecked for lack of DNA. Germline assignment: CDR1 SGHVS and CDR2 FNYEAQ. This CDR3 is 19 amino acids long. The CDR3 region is CASSLPRGKGPSGANVLTF.

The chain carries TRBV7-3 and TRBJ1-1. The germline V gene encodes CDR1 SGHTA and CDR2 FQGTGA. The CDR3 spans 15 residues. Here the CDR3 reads CASSLAAVTNTEAFF. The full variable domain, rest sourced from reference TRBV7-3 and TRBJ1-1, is GAGVSQTPSNKVTEKGKYVELRCDPISGHTALYWYRQSLGQGPEFLIYFQGTGAADDSGLPNDRFFAVRPEGSVSTLKIQRTERGDSAVYLCASSLAAVTNTEAFFGQGTRLTVV.

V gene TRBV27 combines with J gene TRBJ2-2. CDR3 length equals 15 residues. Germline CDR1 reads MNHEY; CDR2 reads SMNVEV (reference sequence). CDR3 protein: CASSFWGGNAGELFF.

Here the CDR3 reads CASSQFLYYEQYF. The chain recombines TRBV4-1 with TRBJ2-7. Looked up from germline, CDR1 is MGHRA and CDR2 is YSYEKL. CDR3 length equals 13 residues.

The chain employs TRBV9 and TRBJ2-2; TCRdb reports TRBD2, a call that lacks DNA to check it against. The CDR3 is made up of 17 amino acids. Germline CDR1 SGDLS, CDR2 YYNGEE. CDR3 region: CASSETSGPQLGGELFF.

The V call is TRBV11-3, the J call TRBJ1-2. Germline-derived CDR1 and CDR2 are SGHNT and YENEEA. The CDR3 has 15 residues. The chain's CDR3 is CASSLASRRCYGYTF.

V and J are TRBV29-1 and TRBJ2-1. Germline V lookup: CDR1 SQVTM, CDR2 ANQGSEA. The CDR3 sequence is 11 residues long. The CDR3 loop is CSVVNGTVWFF.

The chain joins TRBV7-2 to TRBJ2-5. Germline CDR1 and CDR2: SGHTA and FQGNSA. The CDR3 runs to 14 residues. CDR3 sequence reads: CASSPVWDKETQYF.

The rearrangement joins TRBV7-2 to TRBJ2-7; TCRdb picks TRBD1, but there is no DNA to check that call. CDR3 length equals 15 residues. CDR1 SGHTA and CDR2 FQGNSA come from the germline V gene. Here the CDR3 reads CASSTRGDWNYEQYF.

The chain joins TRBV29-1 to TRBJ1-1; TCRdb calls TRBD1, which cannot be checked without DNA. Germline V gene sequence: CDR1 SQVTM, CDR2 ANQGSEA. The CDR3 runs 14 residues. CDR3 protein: CSVETGGYGTEAFF.

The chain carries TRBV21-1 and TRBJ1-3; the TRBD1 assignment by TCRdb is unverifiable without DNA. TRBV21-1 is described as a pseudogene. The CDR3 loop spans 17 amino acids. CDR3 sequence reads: CASSKVERDLSGNTIYF.

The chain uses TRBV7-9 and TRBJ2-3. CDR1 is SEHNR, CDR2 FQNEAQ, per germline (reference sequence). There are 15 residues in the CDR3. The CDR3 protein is CASSEPRRLTDTQYF.